Following are 22 T cell receptor beta chains from one sample sequenced in a study of blood T cell repertoires in COVID-19 (dated by TCRdb to between 2020 and 2021). The receptor library was made with the immunoSEQ multiplex PCR assay. The clones in this table, taken by TCRdb from immuneACCESS, are in-frame only. Not every clone is retained; where verified, under half of the shortfall comes from an unresolved V gene, and the cause of the rest is unknown. The sample contains roughly 230,000 clones, 87% of them found a single time. The ten most abundant clones make up roughly 7.2% of the sample. The sequencing input was PBMCs or T cells enriched from blood (not recorded which). All receptors come from a young man in a cohort exposed to, infected with or recovered from COVID-19 (not recorded which).

V gene TRBV29-1 combines with J gene TRBJ2-7; tentative D call: TRBD2 (6 bases). Germline-derived CDR1 and CDR2 are SQVTM and ANQGSEA. The CDR3 extends over 14 amino acids. V lost 6 bases and J 7 bases, leaving 22 bases between the germline ends. Here the CDR3 DNA reads TGCAGCGTAATCCAGACTAGGGGAAACCAAGAGCAGTACTTC. As protein: CSVIQTRGNQEQYF.

This clone was recorded a few times. This chain uses TRBV28 with TRBJ2-7, with TRBD2 identical over 8 bases. V was clipped by 6 bases and J by 1 base; unmatched bases: 8. The CDR3 runs 15 residues. Looked up from germline, CDR1 is MDHEN and CDR2 is SYDVKM. CDR3 in amino acids: CASSPGGPLSYEQYF. CDR3 bases: TGTGCCAGCAGCCCGGGGGGGCCCCTTTCCTACGAGCAGTACTTC.

The chain recombines TRBV28 with TRBJ1-5, with D possibly TRBD1 on 5 matching bases. The CDR3 totals 14 residues. The germline gives CDR1 MDHEN, CDR2 SYDVKM. Trimming stripped 6 bases from V and 1 base from J, with 10 bases between. The CDR3 DNA sequence: TGTGCCAGCAGCCCCCCAGGGAGCAATCAGCCCCAGCATTTT. Amino acids: CASSPPGSNQPQHF.

The chain is built from TRBV7-9 and TRBJ1-2; maybe TRBD1 (5 bases). The CDR3 is 18 residues long. Germline-derived CDR1 and CDR2 are SEHNR and FQNEAQ (reference sequence). V shed 2 bases and J shed 8 bases, with 27 bases lying between them. The CDR3 DNA sequence: TGTGCCAGCAGCTTACCCCGGGCTATGACAGCTCCATTCCTCGGCTACACCTTC. This sequence encodes CASSLPRAMTAPFLGYTF. Looking up the rest from reference TRBV7-9 and TRBJ1-2 gives the full variable domain: DTGVSQNPRHKITKRGQNVTFRCDPISEHNRLYWYRQTLGQGPEFLTYFQNEAQLEKSRLLSDRFSAERPKGSFSTLEIQRTEQGDSAMYLCASSLPRAMTAPFLGYTFGSGTRLTVV.

Here the CDR3 reads CASSLLAGNTEAFF. CDR3 DNA: TGCGCCAGCAGCCTATTGGCGGGAAACACTGAAGCTTTCTTT. The J gene is TRBJ1-1, the V gene TRBV4-1; the D is unclear. Trimming pared 4 bases from V and 2 bases from J, leaving 11 bases between. Germline CDR1 reads MGHRA; CDR2 reads YSYEKL. The CDR3 is 14 residues long.

V and J are TRBV9 and TRBJ1-2, with TRBD1 identical over 10 bases. The CDR3 consists of 15 residues. The germline gives CDR1 SGDLS, CDR2 YYNGEE. Unmatched junction bases numbered 6, after V lost 0 bases and J lost 7 bases. Here the CDR3 DNA reads TGTGCCAGCAGCGTAGATGGGACAGGGGTGACTGGCTACACCTTC. Translated, it gives CASSVDGTGVTGYTF.

This chain joins TRBV27 and TRBJ2-1, with TRBD2 identical over 13 bases. The junction had 6 bases not matched to a gene; V was cut back by 5 bases and J by 5 bases. Germline CDR1 and CDR2: MNHEY and SMNVEV (reference sequence). The CDR3 spans 16 residues. The CDR3 spells CASSLPGLAGNNEQFF. The CDR3 DNA is TGTGCCAGCAGTCTACCGGGACTAGCGGGAAACAATGAGCAGTTCTTC.

The chain links TRBV5-1 to TRBJ1-1; TRBD1 matches 8 bases. Germline V gene sequence: CDR1 SGHRS, CDR2 YFSETQ. V dropped 5 bases and J dropped 1; count of bases not matched to a gene: 10. This CDR3 region has 16 residues. This chain's CDR3 is CASSSTWTGTNTEAFF. In nucleotides, the CDR3 is TGCGCCAGCAGTTCGACCTGGACAGGGACGAACACTGAAGCTTTCTTT.

The chain links TRBV10-1 to TRBJ1-2, with D unclear. The V and J ends lost 11 bases and 5 bases respectively, with 24 bases between them. From germline, CDR1 is WNHNN and CDR2 SYGVQD (reference sequence). CDR3 length: 15 amino acids. The CDR3, as DNA: TGCGCCGGAGCCCCGATGTCAGCAGTAGTTTATGGCTACACCTTC. Translation: CAGAPMSAVVYGYTF.

This rearrangement joins TRBV2 to TRBJ2-1, with 12 bases matching TRBD2. Germline loops: CDR1 SNHLY, CDR2 FYNNEI. This CDR3 is built from 14 residues. V gave up 6 bases and J gave up 7 bases; unmatched junction bases: 4. CDR3: CASRTSGRRNEQFF. The CDR3 DNA follows: TGTGCCAGCAGGACTAGCGGGAGACGGAATGAGCAGTTCTTC.

The chain has TRBV7-8 and TRBJ1-5; 10 positions agree with TRBD1. Germline values: CDR1 SGHVS, CDR2 FQNEAQ. Trimming cost V 3 bases and J 2 bases; bases outside gene matches: 7. The CDR3 extends over 17 amino acids. In nucleotides, the CDR3 is TGTGCCAGCAGCTTTGGACAGGGGGATGTCGGCAATCAGCCCCAGCATTTT. Its translation is CASSFGQGDVGNQPQHF.

V usage is TRBV15 and J usage is TRBJ2-1, with a possible D match to TRBD2 (6 bases). CDR1 is LNHNV, CDR2 YYDKDF, per germline (reference sequence). V shed 0 bases and J shed 0 bases, with 12 bases lying between them. The CDR3 sequence is 17 residues long. CDR3 nucleotides: TGTGCCACCAGCAGAGATCGCCGGGGGAGCTCCTACAATGAGCAGTTCTTC. Its protein is CATSRDRRGSSYNEQFF.

The chain has TRBV2 and TRBJ1-5, with 7 bases aligning to TRBD1. The length of the CDR3 is 17 residues. V lost 4 bases, J lost 3 bases, and 12 bases stayed unmatched. Germline V CDR1 and CDR2: SNHLY, FYNNEI. The CDR3 DNA is TGTGCCAGCAGTGGCGGAGCCGGGACAGCTTACAATCAGCCCCAGCATTTT. Translating gives CASSGGAGTAYNQPQHF.

V is TRBV5-1 and J is TRBJ1-1; the D is unclear. In germline, CDR1 is SGHRS, CDR2 YFSETQ. The CDR3 is 14 amino acids. Trimming removed 2 bases from V and 8 bases from J, with 16 bases in between. CDR3: CASSFLDKPGEAFF. For the CDR3, the DNA is TGCGCCAGCAGCTTTTTGGATAAGCCGGGGGAAGCTTTCTTT.

The gene calls are TRBV5-1 and TRBJ1-3; D uncertain. The length of the CDR3 is 14 residues. V was clipped by 4 bases and J by 0 bases, with 8 bases between them. Germline loops: CDR1 SGHRS, CDR2 YFSETQ. DNA for the CDR3: TGCGCCAGCAGCCGAACAGCCTCTGGAAACACCATATATTTT. This encodes CASSRTASGNTIYF. The full variable domain, with the rest looked up from reference TRBV5-1 and TRBJ1-3, is KAGVTQTPRYLIKTRGQQVTLSCSPISGHRSVSWYQQTPGQGLQFLFEYFSETQRNKGNFPGRFSGRQFSNSRSEMNVSTLELGDSALYLCASSRTASGNTIYFGEGSWLTVV.

Here the CDR3 reads CASSQVTGGRVDYGYTF. For the CDR3, the DNA is TGTGCCAGCAGCCAGGTCACAGGGGGACGGGTGGACTATGGCTACACCTTC. The chain combines TRBV5-5 with TRBJ1-2, with TRBD1 identical over 8 bases. This CDR3 spans 17 amino acids. Germline V CDR1 and CDR2: SGHKS, YYEKEE (reference sequence). J was trimmed by 3 bases and V by 4 bases; bases with no gene match: 14. Full variable domain (remainder filled in from reference TRBV5-5 and TRBJ1-2): DAGVTQSPTHLIKTRGQQVTLRCSPISGHKSVSWYQQVLGQGPQFIFQYYEKEERGRGNFPDRFSARQFPNYSSELNVNALLLGDSALYLCASSQVTGGRVDYGYTFGSGTRLTVV.

The V call is TRBV2, the J call TRBJ2-1; 9 bases match TRBD2. This CDR3 contains 19 residues. The junction had 18 bases not matched to a gene; V was cut back by 5 bases and J by 4 bases. Germline CDR1 is SNHLY and CDR2 is FYNNEI. CDR3 nucleotide sequence: TGTGCCAGCAGTAAGGGGGTAGGTAGCGGGAGACCCACGTACAATGAGCAGTTCTTC. Its protein product is CASSKGVGSGRPTYNEQFF.

The chain links TRBV5-5 to TRBJ1-1; D uncertain. The V end lost 4 bases, the J end lost 5 bases, and 15 bases lay between the germline ends. The CDR3 covers 14 residues. Germline CDR1 and CDR2: SGHKS and YYEKEE (reference sequence). The CDR3 region has the DNA TGTGCCAGCAGCGCAGGACTGGTACAAACTGAAGCTTTCTTT. It is translated as CASSAGLVQTEAFF. Full variable domain (missing parts from reference TRBV5-5 and TRBJ1-1): DAGVTQSPTHLIKTRGQQVTLRCSPISGHKSVSWYQQVLGQGPQFIFQYYEKEERGRGNFPDRFSARQFPNYSSELNVNALLLGDSALYLCASSAGLVQTEAFFGQGTRLTVV.

This clone was counted between two and nine times. The chain uses TRBV4-3 and TRBJ2-7, with D perhaps matching TRBD1 (6 bases). Germline V gene sequence: CDR1 LGHNA, CDR2 YSLEER. This CDR3 comprises 15 residues. The V and J ends lost 1 base and 2 bases respectively, with 12 bases between them. CDR3 in DNA: TGCGCCAGCAGCCAAGTTTTCCCAGGGGCCTACGAGCAGTACTTC. Its protein product is CASSQVFPGAYEQYF.

This clone occurred once. The V call is TRBV7-3, the J call TRBJ2-2; D gene ambiguous. The V gene's germline CDR1 is SGHTA and CDR2 FQGTGA. The V and J ends lost 4 bases and 6 bases respectively, with 18 bases between them. CDR3 size: 16 residues. The CDR3 region is CASSSYAPEYAGELFF. CDR3 nucleotides: TGTGCCAGCAGCTCCTACGCCCCGGAGTACGCCGGGGAGCTGTTTTTT.

The V and J genes are TRBV28 and TRBJ2-6, with TRBD2 matching over 7 bases. V shed 3 bases and J 3 bases; nucleotides not matched to a gene: 5. Per the germline V gene, CDR1 is MDHEN and CDR2 is SYDVKM. This CDR3 region has 16 residues. CDR3 amino acids: CASSFRAGVGANVLTF. CDR3 bases: TGTGCCAGCAGTTTTCGGGCGGGGGTTGGGGCCAACGTCCTGACTTTC.

The chain carries TRBV24-1 and TRBJ2-5; D might be TRBD1 (6 bases). The ends were cut back, 3 bases at V and 9 bases at J, with 22 bases in the middle. CDR3 length equals 16 residues. Germline V gene data show CDR1 as KGHDR and CDR2 as SFDVKD. The CDR3 sequence is CATSDHTGNLARAQYF. As DNA, the CDR3 is TGTGCCACCAGTGATCATACAGGGAACCTTGCAAGGGCCCAGTACTTC.